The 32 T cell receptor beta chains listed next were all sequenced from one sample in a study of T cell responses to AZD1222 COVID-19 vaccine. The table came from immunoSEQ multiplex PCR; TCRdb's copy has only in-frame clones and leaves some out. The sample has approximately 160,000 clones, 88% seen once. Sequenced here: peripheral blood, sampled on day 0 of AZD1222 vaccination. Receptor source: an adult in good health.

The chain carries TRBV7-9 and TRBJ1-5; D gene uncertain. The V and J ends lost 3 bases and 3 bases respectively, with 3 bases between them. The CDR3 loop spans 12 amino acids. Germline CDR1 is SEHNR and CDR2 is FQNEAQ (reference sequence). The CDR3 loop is CASSFDNQPQHF. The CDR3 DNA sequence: TGTGCCAGCAGCTTCGACAATCAGCCCCAGCATTTT.

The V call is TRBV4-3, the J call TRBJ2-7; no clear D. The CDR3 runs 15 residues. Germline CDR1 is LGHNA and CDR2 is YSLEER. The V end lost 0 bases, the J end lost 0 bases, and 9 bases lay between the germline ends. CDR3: CASSQDQASSYEQYF. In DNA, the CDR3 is TGCGCCAGCAGCCAAGATCAGGCCAGCTCCTACGAGCAGTACTTC.

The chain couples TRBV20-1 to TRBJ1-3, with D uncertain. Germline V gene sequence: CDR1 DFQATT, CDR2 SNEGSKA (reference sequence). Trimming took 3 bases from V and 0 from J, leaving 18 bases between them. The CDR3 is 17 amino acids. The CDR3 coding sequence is TGCAGTGCTAGTAAGAGGGAAGAGAGGAGCTCTGGAAACACCATATATTTT. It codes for CSASKREERSSGNTIYF.

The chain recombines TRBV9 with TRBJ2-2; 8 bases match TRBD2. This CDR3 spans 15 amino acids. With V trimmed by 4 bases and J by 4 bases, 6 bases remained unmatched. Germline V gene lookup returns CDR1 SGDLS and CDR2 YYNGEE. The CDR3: CASSSSGSSTGELFF. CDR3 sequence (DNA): TGTGCCAGCAGCTCCAGCGGGAGTAGCACCGGGGAGCTGTTTTTT.

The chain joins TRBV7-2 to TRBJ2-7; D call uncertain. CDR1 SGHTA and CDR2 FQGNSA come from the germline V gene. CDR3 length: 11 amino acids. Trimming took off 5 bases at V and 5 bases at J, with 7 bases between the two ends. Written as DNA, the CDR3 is TGTGCCAGCAGCCCCCTCCACGAGCAGTACTTC. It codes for CASSPLHEQYF.

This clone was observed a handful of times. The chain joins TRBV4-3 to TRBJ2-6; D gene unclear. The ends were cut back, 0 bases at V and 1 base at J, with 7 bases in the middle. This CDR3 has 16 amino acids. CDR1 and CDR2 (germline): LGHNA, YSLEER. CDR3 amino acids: CASSQDHGSGANVLTF. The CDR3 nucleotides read TGCGCCAGCAGCCAAGATCACGGGTCTGGGGCCAACGTCCTGACTTTC.

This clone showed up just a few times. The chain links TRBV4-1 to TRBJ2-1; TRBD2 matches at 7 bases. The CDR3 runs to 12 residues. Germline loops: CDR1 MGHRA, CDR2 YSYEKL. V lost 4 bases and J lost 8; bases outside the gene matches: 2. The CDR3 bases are TGCGCCAGCAGCCCGAGCGGGGATGAGCAGTTCTTC. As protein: CASSPSGDEQFF.

CDR3 in DNA: TGTGCCAGCAGGGGGGACGGGAGGGCGCGCGATACGCAGTATTTT. It codes for CASRGDGRARDTQYF. The gene calls are TRBV5-4 and TRBJ2-3, with 8 bases lining up with TRBD2. This CDR3 is 15 amino acids long. Germline CDR1 is SGHNT and CDR2 is YYREEE (reference sequence). J lost 6 bases, V lost 5 bases, and 11 bases had no gene match.

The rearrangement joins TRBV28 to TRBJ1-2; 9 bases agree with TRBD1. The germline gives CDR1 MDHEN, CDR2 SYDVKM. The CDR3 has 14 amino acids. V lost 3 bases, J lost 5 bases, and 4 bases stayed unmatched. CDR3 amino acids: CASSLGQGKYGYTF. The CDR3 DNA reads TGTGCCAGCAGTTTGGGACAGGGAAAGTATGGCTACACCTTC.

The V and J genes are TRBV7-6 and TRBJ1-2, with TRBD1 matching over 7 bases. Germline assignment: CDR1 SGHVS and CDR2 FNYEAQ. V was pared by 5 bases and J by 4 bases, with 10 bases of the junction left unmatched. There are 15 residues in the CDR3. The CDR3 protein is CASSLQGGAFYGYTF. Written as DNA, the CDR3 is TGTGCCAGCAGCCTCCAGGGGGGCGCTTTCTATGGCTACACCTTC.

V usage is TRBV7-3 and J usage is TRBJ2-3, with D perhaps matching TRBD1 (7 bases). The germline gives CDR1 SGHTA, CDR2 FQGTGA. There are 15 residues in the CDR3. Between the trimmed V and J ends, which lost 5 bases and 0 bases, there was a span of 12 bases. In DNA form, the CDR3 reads TGTGCCAGCAGCCGCGGGACAGCCAGCACAGATACGCAGTATTTT. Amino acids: CASSRGTASTDTQYF.

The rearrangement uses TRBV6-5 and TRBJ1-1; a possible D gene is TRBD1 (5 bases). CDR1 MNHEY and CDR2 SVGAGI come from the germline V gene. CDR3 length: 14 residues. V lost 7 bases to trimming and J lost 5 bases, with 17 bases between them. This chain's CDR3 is CASTPLPGTTEAFF. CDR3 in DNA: TGTGCCAGCACCCCTTTACCGGGGACTACTGAAGCTTTCTTT.

This CDR3 is CASSLSGPRETQYF. The CDR3, as DNA: TGTGCCAGCAGCTTATCAGGCCCCCGGGAGACCCAGTACTTC. The V call is TRBV7-2, the J call TRBJ2-5; D is uncertain. Looked up from germline, CDR1 is SGHTA and CDR2 is FQGNSA. The CDR3 totals 14 residues. With 2 bases removed from V and 5 bases from J, the gap between germline ends came to 12 bases.

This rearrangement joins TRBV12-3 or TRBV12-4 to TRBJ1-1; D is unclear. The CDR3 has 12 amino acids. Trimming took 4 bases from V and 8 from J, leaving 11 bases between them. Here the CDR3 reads CASSYLAREAFF. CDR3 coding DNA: TGTGCCAGCAGTTATTTGGCGCGAGAAGCTTTCTTT.

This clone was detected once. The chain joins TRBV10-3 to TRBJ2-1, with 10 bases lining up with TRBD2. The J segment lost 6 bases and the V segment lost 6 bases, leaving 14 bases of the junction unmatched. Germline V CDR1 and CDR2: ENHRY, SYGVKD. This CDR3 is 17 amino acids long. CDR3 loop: CAIRALTSGTVSNEQFF. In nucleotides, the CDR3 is TGTGCCATCAGGGCCCTTACTAGCGGGACCGTGAGCAATGAGCAGTTCTTC.

CDR3 loop: CASSLGEVRLAGAHEQYF. CDR3 DNA sequence: TGTGCCAGCAGCTTGGGGGAGGTTCGACTAGCGGGAGCCCACGAGCAGTACTTC. This sequence joins TRBV5-6 and TRBJ2-7; 12 bases map to TRBD2. Germline values: CDR1 SGHDT, CDR2 YYEEEE. This CDR3 has 18 amino acids. Trimming at V came to 0 bases and at J to 5 bases, leaving 12 bases not matched to a gene.

CDR3 amino acids: CASSIRMNTGELFF. The CDR3 DNA sequence: TGTGCCAGTAGTATTAGGATGAACACCGGGGAGCTGTTTTTT. The chain links TRBV19 to TRBJ2-2; unclear D gene. Germline V CDR1 and CDR2: LNHDA, SQIVND (reference sequence). V lost 3 bases and J lost 1, with 6 bases in between. This CDR3 has 14 residues.

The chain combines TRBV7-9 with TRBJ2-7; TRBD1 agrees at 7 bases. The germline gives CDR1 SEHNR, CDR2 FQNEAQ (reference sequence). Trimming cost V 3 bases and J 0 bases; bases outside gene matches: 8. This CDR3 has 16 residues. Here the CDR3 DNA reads TGTGCCAGCAGCTTTCGACAGGGAAGTTTCTCCTACGAGCAGTACTTC. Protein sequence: CASSFRQGSFSYEQYF.

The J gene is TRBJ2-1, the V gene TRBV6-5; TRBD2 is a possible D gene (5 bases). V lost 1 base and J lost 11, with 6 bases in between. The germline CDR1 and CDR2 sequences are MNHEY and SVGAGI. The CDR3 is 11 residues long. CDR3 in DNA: TGTGCCAGCAGTTACTTCGGGAAGCAGTTCTTC. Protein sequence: CASSYFGKQFF.

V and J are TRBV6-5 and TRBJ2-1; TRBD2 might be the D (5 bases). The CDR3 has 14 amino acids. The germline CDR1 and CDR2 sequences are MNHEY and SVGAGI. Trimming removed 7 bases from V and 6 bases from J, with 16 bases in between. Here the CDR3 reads CASTRQGRANEQFF. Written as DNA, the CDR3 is TGTGCCAGCACACGACAAGGGCGGGCCAATGAGCAGTTCTTC.

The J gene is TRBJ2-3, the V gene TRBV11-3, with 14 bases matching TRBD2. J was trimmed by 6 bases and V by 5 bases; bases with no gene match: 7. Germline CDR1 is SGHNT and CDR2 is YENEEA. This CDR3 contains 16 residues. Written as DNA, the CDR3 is TGTGCCAGCAGCCTTGGACTAGCGGGAGGCGGGGATACGCAGTATTTT. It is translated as CASSLGLAGGGDTQYF.

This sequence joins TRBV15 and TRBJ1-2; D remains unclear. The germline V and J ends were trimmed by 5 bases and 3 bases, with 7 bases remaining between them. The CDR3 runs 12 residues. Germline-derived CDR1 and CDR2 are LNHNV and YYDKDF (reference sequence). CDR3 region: CATSPSYYGYTF. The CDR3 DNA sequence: TGTGCCACCAGCCCCAGCTACTATGGCTACACCTTC.

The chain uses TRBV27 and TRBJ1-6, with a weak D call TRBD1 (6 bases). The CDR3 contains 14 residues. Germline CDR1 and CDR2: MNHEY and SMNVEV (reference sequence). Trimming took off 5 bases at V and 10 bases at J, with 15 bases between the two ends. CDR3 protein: CASSPAGDGSPLHF. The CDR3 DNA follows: TGTGCCAGCAGTCCGGCAGGGGACGGCTCACCCCTCCACTTT.

The CDR3 sequence: CASGFGTPAEAFF. CDR3 DNA sequence: TGTGCTAGTGGTTTTGGGACTCCAGCTGAAGCTTTCTTT. V and J are TRBV12-5 and TRBJ1-1; D is possibly TRBD1 (5 bases). From germline, CDR1 is LGHNT and CDR2 FRNRAP. The CDR3 is 13 residues long. Trimming cost V 3 bases and J 6 bases, with 11 bases left between them.

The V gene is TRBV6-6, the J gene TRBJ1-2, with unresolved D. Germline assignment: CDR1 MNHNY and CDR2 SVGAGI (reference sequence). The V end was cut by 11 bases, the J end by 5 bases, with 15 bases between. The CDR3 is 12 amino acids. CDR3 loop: CAGWREAYGYTF. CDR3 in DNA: TGTGCCGGGTGGAGGGAAGCATATGGCTACACCTTC.

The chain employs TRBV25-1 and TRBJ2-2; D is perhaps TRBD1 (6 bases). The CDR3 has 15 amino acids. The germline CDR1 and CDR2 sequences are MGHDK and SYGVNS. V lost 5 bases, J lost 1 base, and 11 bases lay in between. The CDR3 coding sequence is TGTGCCAGCAGTACCCGGGACAAGAACACCGGGGAGCTGTTTTTT. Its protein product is CASSTRDKNTGELFF.

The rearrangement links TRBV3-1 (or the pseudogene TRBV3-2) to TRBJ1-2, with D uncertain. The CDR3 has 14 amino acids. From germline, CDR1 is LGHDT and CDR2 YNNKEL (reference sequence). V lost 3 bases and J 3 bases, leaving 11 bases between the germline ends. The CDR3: CASSQPDSYYGYTF. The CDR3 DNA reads TGTGCCAGCAGCCAGCCAGACTCTTACTATGGCTACACCTTC.

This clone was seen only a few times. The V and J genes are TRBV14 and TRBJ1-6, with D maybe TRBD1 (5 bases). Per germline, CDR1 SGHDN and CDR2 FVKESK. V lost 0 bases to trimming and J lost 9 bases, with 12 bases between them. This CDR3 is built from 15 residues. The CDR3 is CASSQDLGGISPLHF. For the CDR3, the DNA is TGTGCCAGCAGCCAAGATTTGGGGGGGATTTCACCCCTCCACTTT.

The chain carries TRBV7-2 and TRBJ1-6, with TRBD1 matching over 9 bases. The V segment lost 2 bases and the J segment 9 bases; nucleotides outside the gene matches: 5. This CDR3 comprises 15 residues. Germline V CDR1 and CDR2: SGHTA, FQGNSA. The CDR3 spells CASSLRGQGGSPLHF. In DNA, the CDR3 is TGTGCCAGCAGCTTACGGGGACAGGGCGGTTCACCCCTCCACTTT.

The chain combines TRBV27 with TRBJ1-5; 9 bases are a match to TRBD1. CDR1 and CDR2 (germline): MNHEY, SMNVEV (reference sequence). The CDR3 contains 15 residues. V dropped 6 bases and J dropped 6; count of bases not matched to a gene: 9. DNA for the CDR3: TGTGCCAGCAGACCCGGACAGGGGACTCTTCAGCCCCAGCATTTT. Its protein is CASRPGQGTLQPQHF.

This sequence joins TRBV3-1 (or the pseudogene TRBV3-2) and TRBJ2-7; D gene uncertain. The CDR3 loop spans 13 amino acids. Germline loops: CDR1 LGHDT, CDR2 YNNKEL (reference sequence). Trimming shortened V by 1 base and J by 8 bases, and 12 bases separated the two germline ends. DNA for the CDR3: TGTGCCAGCAGCCAAGCCCCCCACGTTCAGCAGTACTTC. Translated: CASSQAPHVQQYF.

The CDR3 nucleotides are TGTGCCAGTAGTTCAACTAGCGGTTCCTACAATGAGCAGTTCTTC. Translation gives CASSSTSGSYNEQFF. This chain uses TRBV19 with TRBJ2-1; 8 positions match TRBD2. This CDR3 region has 15 residues. Losses at the gene ends were 5 bases for V and 1 base for J; bases not matched to a gene: 4. Germline-derived CDR1 and CDR2 are LNHDA and SQIVND (reference sequence).